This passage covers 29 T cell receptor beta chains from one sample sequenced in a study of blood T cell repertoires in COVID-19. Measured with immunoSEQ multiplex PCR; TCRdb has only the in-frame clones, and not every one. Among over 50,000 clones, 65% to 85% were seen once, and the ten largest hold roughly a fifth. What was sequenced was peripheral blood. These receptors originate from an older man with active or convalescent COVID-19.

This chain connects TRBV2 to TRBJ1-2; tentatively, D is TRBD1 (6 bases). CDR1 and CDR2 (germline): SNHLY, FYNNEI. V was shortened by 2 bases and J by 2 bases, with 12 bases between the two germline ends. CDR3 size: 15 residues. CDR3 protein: CASSEQGQANYGYTF. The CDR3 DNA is TGTGCCAGCAGTGAACAGGGGCAGGCAAACTATGGCTACACCTTC. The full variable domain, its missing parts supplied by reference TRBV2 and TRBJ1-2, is EPEVTQTPSHQVTQMGQEVILRCVPISNHLYFYWYRQILGQKVEFLVSFYNNEISEKSEIFDDQFSVERPDGSNFTLKIRSTKLEDSAMYFCASSEQGQANYGYTFGSGTRLTVV.

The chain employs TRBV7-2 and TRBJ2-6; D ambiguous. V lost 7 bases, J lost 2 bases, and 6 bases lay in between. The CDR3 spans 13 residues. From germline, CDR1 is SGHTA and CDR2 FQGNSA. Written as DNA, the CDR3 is TGTGCCAGCAACCCGGCTGGGGCCAACGTCCTGACTTTC. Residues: CASNPAGANVLTF. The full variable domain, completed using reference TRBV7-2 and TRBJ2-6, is GAGVSQSPSNKVTEKGKDVELRCDPISGHTALYWYRQSLGQGLEFLIYFQGNSAPDKSGLPSDRFSAERTGGSVSTLTIQRTQQEDSAVYLCASNPAGANVLTFGAGSRLTVL.

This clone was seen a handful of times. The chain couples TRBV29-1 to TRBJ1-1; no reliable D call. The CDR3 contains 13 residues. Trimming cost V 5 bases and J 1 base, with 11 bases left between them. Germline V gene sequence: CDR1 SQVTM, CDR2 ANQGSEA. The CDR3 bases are TGCAGCGTTACAGACATAAGGAACACTGAAGCTTTCTTT. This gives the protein CSVTDIRNTEAFF.

CDR3 sequence (DNA): TGTGCCAGCAGCTTAGGACAGGGGTTTTTTGGCTACACCTTC. Encoded protein: CASSLGQGFFGYTF. The V and J genes are TRBV7-9 and TRBJ1-2, with 8 bases matching TRBD1. CDR3 length: 14 amino acids. Trimming removed 1 base from V and 7 bases from J; junction bases left unmatched: 5. Per germline, CDR1 SEHNR and CDR2 FQNEAQ (reference sequence).

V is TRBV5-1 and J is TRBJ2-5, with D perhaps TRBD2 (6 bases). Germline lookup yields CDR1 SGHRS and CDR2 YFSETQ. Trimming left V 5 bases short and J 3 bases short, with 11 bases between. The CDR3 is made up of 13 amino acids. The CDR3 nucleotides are TGCGCCAGCAGTGCGACTAGGGAAGAGACCCAGTACTTC. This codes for CASSATREETQYF.

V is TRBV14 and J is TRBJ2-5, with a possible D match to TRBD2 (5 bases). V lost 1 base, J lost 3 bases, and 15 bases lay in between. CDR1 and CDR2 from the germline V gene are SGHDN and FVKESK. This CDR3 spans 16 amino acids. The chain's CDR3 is CASSQGAGMVEETQYF. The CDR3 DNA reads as TGTGCCAGCAGCCAAGGGGCCGGGATGGTAGAAGAGACCCAGTACTTC.

The CDR3 spells CASRKPGANVLTF. In DNA, the CDR3 is TGTGCCAGTCGCAAGCCTGGGGCCAACGTCCTGACTTTC. The chain joins TRBV25-1 to TRBJ2-6; D is undetermined. This CDR3 has 13 amino acids. V lost 9 bases to trimming and J lost 2 bases, with 8 bases between them. The germline CDR1 and CDR2 sequences are MGHDK and SYGVNS. Full variable domain (remainder filled in from reference TRBV25-1 and TRBJ2-6): EADIYQTPRYLVIGTGKKITLECSQTMGHDKMYWYQQDPGMELHLIHYSYGVNSTEKGDLSSESTVSRIRTEHFPLTLESARPSHTSQYLCASRKPGANVLTFGAGSRLTVL.

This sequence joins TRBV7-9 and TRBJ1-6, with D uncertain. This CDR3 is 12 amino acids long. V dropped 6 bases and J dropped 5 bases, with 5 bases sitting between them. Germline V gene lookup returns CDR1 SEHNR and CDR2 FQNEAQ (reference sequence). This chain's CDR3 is CASRRDNSPLHF. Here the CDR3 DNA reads TGTGCCAGCAGGAGGGATAATTCACCCCTCCACTTT.

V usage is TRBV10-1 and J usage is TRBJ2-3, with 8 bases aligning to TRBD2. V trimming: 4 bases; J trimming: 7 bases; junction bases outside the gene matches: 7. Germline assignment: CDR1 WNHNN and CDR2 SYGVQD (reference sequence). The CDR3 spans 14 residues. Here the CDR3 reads CASSGGLEPHTQYF. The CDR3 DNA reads TGCGCCAGCAGTGGGGGACTAGAGCCGCATACGCAGTATTTT.

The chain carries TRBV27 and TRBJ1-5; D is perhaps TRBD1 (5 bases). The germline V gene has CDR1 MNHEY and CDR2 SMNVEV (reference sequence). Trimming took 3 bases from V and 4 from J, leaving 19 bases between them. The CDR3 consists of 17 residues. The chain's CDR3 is CASSFQGAVLGNQPQHF. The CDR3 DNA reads TGTGCCAGCAGTTTTCAAGGGGCCGTGCTAGGTAATCAGCCCCAGCATTTT.

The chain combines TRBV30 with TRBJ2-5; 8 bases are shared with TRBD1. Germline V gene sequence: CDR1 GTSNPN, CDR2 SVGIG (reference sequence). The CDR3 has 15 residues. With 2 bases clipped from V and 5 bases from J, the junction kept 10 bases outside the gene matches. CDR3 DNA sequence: TGTGCCTGGAGTAGAGATCAGGGGGCTTGGGAGACCCAGTACTTC. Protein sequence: CAWSRDQGAWETQYF. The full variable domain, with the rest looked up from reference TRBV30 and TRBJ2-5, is SQTIHQWPATLVQPVGSPLSLECTVEGTSNPNLYWYRQAAGRGLQLLFYSVGIGQISSEVPQNLSASRPQDRQFILSSKKLLLSDSGFYLCAWSRDQGAWETQYFGPGTRLLVL.

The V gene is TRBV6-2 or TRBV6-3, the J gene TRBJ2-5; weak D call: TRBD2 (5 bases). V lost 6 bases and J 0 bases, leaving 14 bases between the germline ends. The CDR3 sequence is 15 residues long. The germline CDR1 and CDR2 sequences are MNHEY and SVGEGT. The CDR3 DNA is TGTGCCAGCAGCTTCTTCGGACTGAACCAAGAGACCCAGTACTTC. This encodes CASSFFGLNQETQYF.

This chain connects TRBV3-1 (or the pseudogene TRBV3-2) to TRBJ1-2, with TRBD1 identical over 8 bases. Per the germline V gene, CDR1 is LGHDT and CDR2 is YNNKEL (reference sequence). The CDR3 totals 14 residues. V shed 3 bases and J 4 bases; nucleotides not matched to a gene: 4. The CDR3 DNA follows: TGTGCCAGCAGCCACCCGGACAGGGTCTATGGCTACACCTTC. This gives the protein CASSHPDRVYGYTF.

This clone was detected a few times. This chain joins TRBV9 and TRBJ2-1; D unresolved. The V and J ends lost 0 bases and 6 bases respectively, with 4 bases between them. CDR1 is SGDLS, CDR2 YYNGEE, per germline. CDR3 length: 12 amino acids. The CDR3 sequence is CASSVGVNEQFF. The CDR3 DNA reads TGTGCCAGCAGCGTAGGCGTCAATGAGCAGTTCTTC.

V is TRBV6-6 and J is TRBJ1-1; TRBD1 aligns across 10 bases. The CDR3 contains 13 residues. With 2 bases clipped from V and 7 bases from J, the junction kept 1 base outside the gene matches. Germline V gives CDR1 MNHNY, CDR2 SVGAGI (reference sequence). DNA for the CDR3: TGTGCCAGCAGTTACGGGGACAGGGGTGAAGCTTTCTTT. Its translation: CASSYGDRGEAFF.

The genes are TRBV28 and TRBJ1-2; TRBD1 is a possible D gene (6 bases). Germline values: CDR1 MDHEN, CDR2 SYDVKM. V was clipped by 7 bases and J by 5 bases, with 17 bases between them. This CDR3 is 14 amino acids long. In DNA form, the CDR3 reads TGTGCCAGCAACCTCCAGTCCAGGGGTTATGGCTACACCTTC. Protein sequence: CASNLQSRGYGYTF.

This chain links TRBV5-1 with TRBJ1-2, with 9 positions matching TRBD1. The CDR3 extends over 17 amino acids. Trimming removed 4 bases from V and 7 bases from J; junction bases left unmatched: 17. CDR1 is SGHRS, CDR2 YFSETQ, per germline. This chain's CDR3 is CASSRGGQGGSSGGYTF. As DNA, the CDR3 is TGCGCCAGCAGCCGTGGGGGACAGGGCGGGTCGTCCGGTGGCTACACCTTC.

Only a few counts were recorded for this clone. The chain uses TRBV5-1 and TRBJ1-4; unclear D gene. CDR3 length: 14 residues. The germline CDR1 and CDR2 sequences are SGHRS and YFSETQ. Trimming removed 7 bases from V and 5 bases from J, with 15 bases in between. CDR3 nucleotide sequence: TGCGCCAGCCGGGCGGGCAGTTCAAATGAAAAACTGTTTTTT. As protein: CASRAGSSNEKLFF. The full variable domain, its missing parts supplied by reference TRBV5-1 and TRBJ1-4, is KAGVTQTPRYLIKTRGQQVTLSCSPISGHRSVSWYQQTPGQGLQFLFEYFSETQRNKGNFPGRFSGRQFSNSRSEMNVSTLELGDSALYLCASRAGSSNEKLFFGSGTQLSVL.

The CDR3 is CASSLDRNTEAFF. In DNA form, the CDR3 reads TGTGCCAGCAGCTTAGATCGGAACACTGAAGCTTTCTTT. The V and J genes are TRBV7-2 and TRBJ1-1; D remains ambiguous. Germline-derived CDR1 and CDR2 are SGHTA and FQGNSA. The CDR3 is made up of 13 amino acids. The V end was cut by 1 base, the J end by 1 base, with 4 bases between.

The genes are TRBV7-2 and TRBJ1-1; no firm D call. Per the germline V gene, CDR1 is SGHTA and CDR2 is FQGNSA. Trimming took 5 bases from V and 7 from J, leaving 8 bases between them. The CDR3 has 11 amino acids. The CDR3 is CASSRSLEAFF. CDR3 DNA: TGTGCCAGCAGCCGGAGTCTTGAAGCTTTCTTT.

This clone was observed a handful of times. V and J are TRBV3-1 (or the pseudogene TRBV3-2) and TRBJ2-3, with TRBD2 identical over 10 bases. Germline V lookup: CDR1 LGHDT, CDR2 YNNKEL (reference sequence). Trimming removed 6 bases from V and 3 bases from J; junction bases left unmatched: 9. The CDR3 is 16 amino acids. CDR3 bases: TGTGCCAGCAGTCCTACTAGCGGGGTGTCGACAGATACGCAGTATTTT. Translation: CASSPTSGVSTDTQYF.

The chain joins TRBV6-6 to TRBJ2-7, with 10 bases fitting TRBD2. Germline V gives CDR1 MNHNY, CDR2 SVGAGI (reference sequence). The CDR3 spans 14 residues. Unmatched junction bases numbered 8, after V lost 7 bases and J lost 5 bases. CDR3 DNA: TGTGCCAGCAAGCGGGAGGGCCATTTAGACGAGCAGTACTTC. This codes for CASKREGHLDEQYF.

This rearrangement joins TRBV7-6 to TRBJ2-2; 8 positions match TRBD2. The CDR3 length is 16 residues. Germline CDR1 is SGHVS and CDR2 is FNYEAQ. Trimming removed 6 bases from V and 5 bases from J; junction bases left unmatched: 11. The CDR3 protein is CASSRGGRLGTGELFF. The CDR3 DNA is TGTGCCAGCAGTCGTGGCGGGAGGTTAGGAACCGGGGAGCTGTTTTTT.

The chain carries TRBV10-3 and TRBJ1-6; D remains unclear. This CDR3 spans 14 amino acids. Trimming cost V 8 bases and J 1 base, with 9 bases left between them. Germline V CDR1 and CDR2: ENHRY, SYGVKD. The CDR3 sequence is CAIRGISYNSPLHF. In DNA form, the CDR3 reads TGTGCCATCCGCGGAATTTCCTATAATTCACCCCTCCACTTT.

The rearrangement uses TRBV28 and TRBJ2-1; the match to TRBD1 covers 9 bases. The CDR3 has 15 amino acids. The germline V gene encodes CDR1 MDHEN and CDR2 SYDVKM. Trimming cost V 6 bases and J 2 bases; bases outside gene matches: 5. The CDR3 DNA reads TGTGCCAGCAGCCCCGGGACAGGGACCTACAATGAGCAGTTCTTC. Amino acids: CASSPGTGTYNEQFF.

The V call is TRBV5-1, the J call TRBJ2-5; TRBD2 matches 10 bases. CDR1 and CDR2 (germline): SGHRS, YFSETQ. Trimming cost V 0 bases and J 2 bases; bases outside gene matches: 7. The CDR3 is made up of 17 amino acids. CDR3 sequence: CASSLAIAGGPQETQYF. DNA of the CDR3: TGCGCCAGCAGCTTGGCGATAGCGGGGGGACCACAAGAGACCCAGTACTTC.

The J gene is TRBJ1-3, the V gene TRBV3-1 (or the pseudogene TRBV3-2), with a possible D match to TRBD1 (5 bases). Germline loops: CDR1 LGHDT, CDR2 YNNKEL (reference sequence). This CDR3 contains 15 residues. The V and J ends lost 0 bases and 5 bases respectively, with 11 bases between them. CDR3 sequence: CASSQEGGDRNTIYF. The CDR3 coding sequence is TGTGCCAGCAGCCAAGAGGGAGGGGATAGAAACACCATATATTTT.

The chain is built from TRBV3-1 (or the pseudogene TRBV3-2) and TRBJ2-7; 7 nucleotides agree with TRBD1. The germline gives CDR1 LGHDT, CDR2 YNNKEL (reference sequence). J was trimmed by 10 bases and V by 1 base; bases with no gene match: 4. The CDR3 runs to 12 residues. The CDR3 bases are TGTGCCAGCAGCCAAGCTGACAGGGAACAGTACTTC. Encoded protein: CASSQADREQYF.

CDR3 nucleotides: TGTGCCAGCAGTTTTGACAGGTACATTCAGTACTTC. Protein: CASSFDRYIQYF. The chain couples TRBV28 to TRBJ2-4; the D gene is possibly TRBD1 (6 bases). The V end lost 3 bases, the J end lost 8 bases, and 8 bases lay between the germline ends. The CDR3 sequence is 12 residues long. CDR1 MDHEN and CDR2 SYDVKM come from the germline V gene.